This T cell receptor (beta chain) was recorded in a study of blood T cells in healthy people across ages. Alongside a J-beta primer mix, a sample-barcoded 5' primer served in a second PCR lasting 7 to 11 cycles. TCRdb fed the 5' RACE reads into MiXCR, producing one record per CDR3 protein. The table has about 620,000 distinct CDR3 sequences, 40% to 65% seen once; the top ten hold 13%. Germline CDR1 and CDR2: LGHDT and YNNKEL (reference sequence). Trimming stripped 2 bases from V and 5 bases from J, with 6 bases between. This CDR3 contains 12 residues. Sequencing was done on a sample of blood. The J gene is TRBJ2-5, the V gene TRBV3-1; D ambiguous. The sequence derives from a woman older than 75 in good health. The CDR3 DNA reads as TGTGCCAGCAGCCAATTGCGGGAGACCCAGTACTTC. This sequence encodes CASSQLRETQYF.